The rows below give T cell receptor beta chains drawn from one sample of a study of radiotherapy plus CTLA-4 blockade in lung cancer. Repertoires were generated with immunoSEQ multiplex PCR, while TCRdb's copy carries only in-frame clones and drops some. The sample yields 55,000 or so clones, 82% seen once. Source: peripheral blood, taken from a patient treated with radiotherapy plus ipilimumab. The receptors stem from a human donor with non-small cell lung cancer whose response to radiotherapy plus ipilimumab could not be evaluated. CDR3s include the opening cysteine and the closing phenylalanine or tryptophan. Each record gives: D gene, J gene, V gene, clone size, CDR3 protein, CDR3 DNA. A D gene is named only where the DNA matches it firmly. Rows give clone size only sometimes, using once, few, many, or a class for an expanded clone.

>TRBD1|TRBJ2-7|TRBV7-7|NA
CASSPPWDRGLGQYF
TGTGCCAGCAGCCCCCCGTGGGACAGGGGGCTGGGGCAGTACTTC
>TRBD1|TRBJ1-3|TRBV2|medium-sized
CASSSGGLRSGNTIYF
TGTGCCAGCAGCTCAGGGGGCCTCCGTTCTGGAAACACCATATATTTT
>NA|TRBJ1-2|TRBV11-2|NA
CASSKSGGPPNYGYTF
TGTGCCAGCAGTAAATCGGGGGGCCCTCCTAACTATGGCTACACCTTC
>NA|TRBJ2-7|TRBV18|NA
CASSPVFQSSGSYEQYF
TGTGCCAGCTCACCGGTGTTTCAGTCTAGTGGGTCCTACGAGCAGTACTTC
>NA|TRBJ1-1|TRBV5-1|once
CASSWAGSRNTEAFF
TGCGCCAGCAGCTGGGCGGGGTCAAGGAACACTGAAGCTTTCTTT
>NA|TRBJ2-5|TRBV7-2|once
CASSQGPKETQYF
TGTGCCAGCAGCCAGGGCCCTAAAGAGACCCAGTACTTC
>TRBD1|TRBJ1-2|TRBV6-5|once
CASSFVPWDRDGYTF
TGTGCCAGCAGTTTTGTGCCGTGGGACAGGGATGGCTACACCTTC
>TRBD2|TRBJ2-7|TRBV19|NA
CASSSLAGDEQYF
TGTGCCAGTAGTAGTCTAGCGGGAGACGAGCAGTACTTC
>TRBD2|TRBJ2-2|TRBV11-3|NA
CASSPAGLSTGELFF
TGTGCCAGCAGCCCAGCGGGACTTAGCACCGGGGAGCTGTTTTTT
>TRBD2|TRBJ2-7|TRBV9|NA
CASSAGTEAGPWGEQYF
TGTGCCAGCAGCGCCGGCACTGAAGCGGGGCCGTGGGGCGAGCAGTACTTC
>TRBD1|TRBJ1-5|TRBV4-3|NA
CASSQHHPGQGKSQPQHF
TGCGCCAGCAGCCAACACCACCCAGGACAGGGGAAGTCTCAGCCCCAGCATTTT
>TRBD1|TRBJ1-2|TRBV7-2|few
CASSSGPGQGPRYGYTF
TGTGCCAGCAGCTCGGGCCCCGGACAGGGCCCGAGGTATGGCTACACCTTC
>TRBD2|TRBJ2-7|TRBV9|NA
CASSVGALGGSSHEQYF
TGTGCCAGCAGCGTTGGGGCGCTGGGGGGGTCTTCGCACGAGCAGTACTTC
>NA|TRBJ1-3|TRBV7-2|NA
CASSLQGGSGNTIYF
TGTGCCAGCAGCTTGCAGGGTGGGTCTGGAAACACCATATATTTT
>TRBD1|TRBJ2-7|TRBV5-1|NA
CASSPGQGAREQYF
TGCGCCAGCAGCCCGGGACAGGGGGCGCGGGAGCAGTACTTC
>TRBD2|TRBJ2-3|TRBV4-1|NA
CASSQDAAGATDTQYF
TGCGCCAGCAGCCAAGATGCAGCGGGGGCCACAGATACGCAGTATTTT
>TRBD2|TRBJ2-7|TRBV7-2|once
CASSTGPGLAAYEQYF
TGTGCCAGCAGTACAGGACCGGGACTAGCGGCCTACGAGCAGTACTTC
>NA|TRBJ2-6|TRBV18|NA
CASSPEVSSGANVLTF
TGTGCCAGCTCACCAGAGGTTAGCTCTGGGGCCAACGTCCTGACTTTC
>NA|TRBJ1-3|TRBV7-2|NA
CASSLGIRAGNTIYF
TGTGCCAGCAGCTTAGGTATCAGGGCTGGAAACACCATATATTTT
>NA|TRBJ2-3|TRBV5-4|NA
CASSMGRPGPADTQYF
TGCGCCAGCAGCATGGGGAGGCCAGGTCCTGCAGATACGCAGTATTTT
>NA|TRBJ2-1|TRBV5-8|NA
CASSYRTAPRDEQFF
TGTGCCAGCAGCTACCGGACAGCCCCCAGGGATGAGCAGTTCTTC
>TRBD2|TRBJ2-2|TRBV7-2|NA
CASSLDSGLADGELFF
TGTGCCAGCAGCTTAGACAGCGGACTAGCTGACGGGGAGCTGTTTTTT